This T cell receptor (beta chain) stems from a study of radiotherapy plus CTLA-4 blockade in lung cancer. Across the whole study: Overall, around 18% of patients showed an objective response, while about 30% attained disease control.

This clone appeared once. No antigen is known for it. Treatment of patients with chemo-refractory metastatic non-small-cell lung cancer consisted of focal radiation plus CTLA-4 blockade with ipilimumab. Profiled with immunoSEQ multiplex PCR; TCRdb holds only in-frame clones, not every one. The table lists around 80,000 clones, 70% to 85% of them singletons. The CDR3 consists of 15 residues. The germline CDR1 and CDR2 sequences are MNHEY and SVGAGI. Trimming took 5 bases from V and 5 from J; bases not matched to a gene: 8. Regarding the study as a whole: Expansion of tumor-derived TCR clones was observed in blood after radiotherapy plus ipilimumab. Reports state that early shifts in blood T cell clones, with interferon-beta, best predicted response.

Sequencing was performed on peripheral blood, taken from a patient treated with radiotherapy plus ipilimumab. This clonotype was sampled from a human donor with non-small cell lung cancer who had stable disease on radiotherapy plus ipilimumab. The V and J genes are TRBV6-5 and TRBJ2-7, with 11 bases fitting TRBD1. The CDR3 loop is CASSPRTGGRDEQYF. CDR3 DNA sequence: TGTGCCAGCAGTCCTCGGACAGGGGGCAGGGACGAGCAGTACTTC.